These 18 T cell receptor beta chains originate from one sample sequenced in a study of T-cell reconstitution after alpha-beta-depleted transplantation in children. Unique molecular identifiers were built into the TCRbeta library. Using its own MiXCR run on the PCR reads, TCRdb lists one record per CDR3 protein. The table shows around 600,000 distinct CDR3 sequences, with roughly 15% occurring only once. The sequenced sample was PBMCs from the stem cell graft donor, obtained from the stem cell graft. The receptors derive from a human donor who donated a stem cell graft to a child with acute myeloid leukemia.

This clonotype was recorded a few times. The chain combines TRBV4-2 with TRBJ2-1; D remains ambiguous. Germline V gene data show CDR1 as LGHNA and CDR2 as YNFKEQ. This CDR3 is built from 13 residues. V lost 2 bases to trimming and J lost 9 bases, with 11 bases between them. CDR3 sequence reads: CASSQKLGGEQFF. Written as DNA, the CDR3 is TGTGCCAGCAGCCAAAAATTAGGCGGTGAGCAGTTCTTC.

This chain links TRBV20-1 with TRBJ1-1, with D maybe TRBD1 (6 bases). This CDR3 region has 15 residues. V shed 0 bases and J shed 2 bases, with 13 bases lying between them. Germline assignment: CDR1 DFQATT and CDR2 SNEGSKA (reference sequence). DNA of the CDR3: TGCAGTGCTAGAGATTTCGGCAGGGGAAACACTGAAGCTTTCTTT. This sequence encodes CSARDFGRGNTEAFF.

V and J are TRBV4-3 and TRBJ2-1; 8 positions agree with TRBD1. The CDR3 contains 17 residues. Germline CDR1 reads LGHNA; CDR2 reads YSLEER. V shed 0 bases and J 5 bases; nucleotides not matched to a gene: 9. The DNA of the CDR3 is TGCGCCAGCAGCCAAGATAGGGGCAGGGGGCCTCACAATGAGCAGTTCTTC. This sequence encodes CASSQDRGRGPHNEQFF.

The chain has TRBV18 and TRBJ2-1, with 12 bases lining up with TRBD1. CDR3 length: 14 amino acids. Germline lookup yields CDR1 KGHSH and CDR2 LQKENI. J gave up 9 bases and V 6 bases, and 6 bases lay outside the gene matches. CDR3 loop: CASSPGTGGVEQFF. For the CDR3, the DNA is TGTGCCAGCTCTCCCGGGACAGGGGGCGTTGAGCAGTTCTTC. The whole variable domain, filled in from reference TRBV18 and TRBJ2-1, reads NAGVMQNPRHLVRRRGQEARLRCSPMKGHSHVYWYRQLPEEGLKFMVYLQKENIIDESGMPKERFSAEFPKEGPSILRIQQVVRGDSAAYFCASSPGTGGVEQFFGPGTRLTVL.

The sample holds many counts of this clonotype. The chain is built from TRBV7-2 and TRBJ1-5; D uncertain. V was trimmed by 2 bases and J by 0 bases, leaving 8 bases between them. This CDR3 has 15 residues. Germline assignment: CDR1 SGHTA and CDR2 FQGNSA. Here the CDR3 DNA reads TGTGCCAGCAGCTTACGACGGGATAGCAATCAGCCCCAGCATTTT. Translating it yields CASSLRRDSNQPQHF. The full variable domain, in which reference TRBV7-2 and TRBJ1-5 provide the parts outside the CDR3, is GAGVSQSPSNKVTEKGKDVELRCDPISGHTALYWYRQSLGQGLEFLIYFQGNSAPDKSGLPSDRFSAERTGGSVSTLTIQRTQQEDSAVYLCASSLRRDSNQPQHFGDGTRLSIL.

This clonotype was seen ten or more times. The chain couples TRBV4-3 to TRBJ1-1; D is possibly TRBD1 (5 bases). The CDR3 sequence is 13 residues long. Trimming cost V 3 bases and J 8 bases, with 13 bases left between them. Germline loops: CDR1 LGHNA, CDR2 YSLEER. This chain's CDR3 is CASSQRGGREAFF. CDR3 coding DNA: TGCGCCAGCAGCCAGAGGGGAGGGCGGGAAGCTTTCTTT.

This chain's CDR3 is CASSQVRTVYNSPLHF. DNA of the CDR3: TGTGCCAGCAGCCAAGTCCGCACAGTCTATAATTCACCCCTCCACTTT. The chain joins TRBV14 to TRBJ1-6; D is undetermined. The CDR3 is made up of 16 amino acids. CDR1 and CDR2 (germline): SGHDN, FVKESK. Trimming left V 1 base short and J 3 bases short, with 10 bases between.

V is TRBV24-1 and J is TRBJ2-2, with TRBD1 matching over 10 bases. The germline V gene encodes CDR1 KGHDR and CDR2 SFDVKD. V dropped 4 bases and J dropped 4; count of bases not matched to a gene: 5. This CDR3 contains 16 residues. The CDR3 nucleotides read TGTGCCACCAGTGACCTAGGACAGGGGGGCACCGGGGAGCTGTTTTTT. Its protein is CATSDLGQGGTGELFF.

The table lists this clonotype with many counts. The CDR3 is CASKGQGTNNGYTF. In DNA, the CDR3 is TGTGCCAGCAAGGGACAGGGGACTAATAATGGCTACACCTTC. The J gene is TRBJ1-2, the V gene TRBV25-1; 10 bases map to TRBD1. The CDR3 length is 14 residues. The germline V gene has CDR1 MGHDK and CDR2 SYGVNS. V lost 7 bases, J lost 6 bases, and 8 bases stayed unmatched.

At least ten counts were recorded for this clonotype. The rearrangement uses TRBV20-1 and TRBJ2-3; 12 positions match TRBD2. The CDR3 totals 14 residues. Germline V gives CDR1 DFQATT, CDR2 SNEGSKA (reference sequence). V lost 3 bases to trimming and J lost 7 bases; unmatched junction nucleotides: 5. For the CDR3, the DNA is TGCAGTGCTAGGCGGCTAGCGGGGGGGAATACGCAGTATTTT. Amino acids: CSARRLAGGNTQYF.

The chain combines TRBV29-1 with TRBJ2-7; possible D gene TRBD1, 5 bases. CDR3 length equals 12 residues. The germline V gene has CDR1 SQVTM and CDR2 ANQGSEA. The germline V and J ends were trimmed by 7 bases and 2 bases, with 12 bases remaining between them. This CDR3 is CSATTVPYEQYF. CDR3 nucleotide sequence: TGCAGCGCAACGACAGTTCCCTACGAGCAGTACTTC.

This clonotype came up many times. The chain joins TRBV20-1 to TRBJ1-3; D is undetermined. CDR1 DFQATT and CDR2 SNEGSKA come from the germline V gene (reference sequence). This CDR3 has 13 residues. Trimming left V 1 base short and J 3 bases short, with 7 bases between. The CDR3 coding sequence is TGCAGTGCTAGAGGGTTGGGTGGAAACACCATATATTTT. Its protein is CSARGLGGNTIYF.

This clonotype was observed a handful of times. This rearrangement joins TRBV3-1 to TRBJ2-1; 9 bases are shared with TRBD2. This CDR3 spans 18 amino acids. V was pared by 1 base and J by 3 bases, with 10 bases of the junction left unmatched. CDR1 LGHDT and CDR2 YNNKEL come from the germline V gene (reference sequence). The CDR3 reads CASSQVIAGASNYNEQFF. The DNA for the CDR3 is TGTGCCAGCAGCCAAGTAATAGCGGGGGCCTCAAACTACAATGAGCAGTTCTTC.

The chain is built from TRBV7-2 and TRBJ2-2; D is unclear. The V end was cut by 2 bases, the J end by 5 bases, with 9 bases between. Looked up from germline, CDR1 is SGHTA and CDR2 is FQGNSA. This CDR3 comprises 14 residues. CDR3 in DNA: TGTGCCAGCAGCTTATTCAGTTATACCGGGGAGCTGTTTTTT. Amino acid sequence: CASSLFSYTGELFF.

This chain joins TRBV5-1 and TRBJ2-7, with 8 bases that match TRBD2. Looked up from germline, CDR1 is SGHRS and CDR2 is YFSETQ. There are 13 residues in the CDR3. V shed 4 bases and J 5 bases; nucleotides not matched to a gene: 5. The CDR3 DNA sequence: TGCGCCAGCAGCACGGGACTAGTAAACGAGCAGTACTTC. This encodes CASSTGLVNEQYF.

This clonotype has at least ten counts. The chain couples TRBV7-2 to TRBJ1-1; D gene ambiguous. This CDR3 has 15 amino acids. The germline CDR1 and CDR2 sequences are SGHTA and FQGNSA. Trimming left V 1 base short and J 2 bases short, with 11 bases between. CDR3 loop: CASSLVSKVNTEAFF. The CDR3, as DNA: TGTGCCAGCAGCTTAGTCTCGAAGGTTAACACTGAAGCTTTCTTT.

This clonotype was picked up many times. The chain employs TRBV20-1 and TRBJ2-1; 16 nucleotides agree with TRBD2. The J segment lost 9 bases and the V segment lost 6 bases, leaving 5 bases of the junction unmatched. CDR1 and CDR2 (germline): DFQATT, SNEGSKA (reference sequence). CDR3 size: 14 residues. The CDR3 DNA reads TGCAGTGCAGCCGGGACTAGCGGGGGGGTTGAGCAGTTCTTC. It is translated as CSAAGTSGGVEQFF.

The genes are TRBV28 and TRBJ1-4, with 8 bases aligning to TRBD1. Looked up from germline, CDR1 is MDHEN and CDR2 is SYDVKM. The CDR3 is 15 amino acids. Losses at the gene ends were 2 bases for V and 8 bases for J; bases not matched to a gene: 7. CDR3 nucleotide sequence: TGTGCCAGCAGTTTAATCGGACAGGGACCCGAAAAACTGTTTTTT. It translates to CASSLIGQGPEKLFF.